This T cell receptor beta chain was identified in a study of cytomegalovirus exposure and HLA in healthy donors. PCR employed 60 Vbeta and 13 Jbeta primers. Assay used: immunoSEQ multiplex PCR; TCRdb lists only in-frame clones, some missing. The data contain about 180,000 clones, roughly 80% of them singletons. Germline V lookup: CDR1 SGHDT, CDR2 YYEEEE. V was clipped by 0 bases and J by 0 bases, with 7 bases between them. The CDR3 sequence is 15 residues long. V is TRBV5-6 and J is TRBJ1-5; D possibly corresponds to TRBD1 (5 bases). This sequence was found in a woman aged 45-59 years in good health and CMV-seropositive. The sample comprised PBMCs. This CDR3 reads CASSLGTNSNQPQHF. The CDR3 DNA reads TGTGCCAGCAGCTTGGGGACAAATAGCAATCAGCCCCAGCATTTT.